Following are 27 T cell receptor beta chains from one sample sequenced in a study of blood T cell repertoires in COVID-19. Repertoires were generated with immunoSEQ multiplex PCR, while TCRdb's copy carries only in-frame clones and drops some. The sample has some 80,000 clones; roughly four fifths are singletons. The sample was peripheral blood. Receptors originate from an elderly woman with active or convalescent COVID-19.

CDR3 sequence reads: CASSLGGQGGREQYF. In DNA, the CDR3 is TGTGCCAGCAGCTTAGGGGGACAGGGGGGTCGCGAGCAGTACTTC. V gene TRBV7-8 combines with J gene TRBJ2-7; 11 bases map to TRBD1. Per the germline V gene, CDR1 is SGHVS and CDR2 is FQNEAQ. The J segment lost 6 bases and the V segment lost 1 base, leaving 5 bases of the junction unmatched. This CDR3 is built from 15 residues.

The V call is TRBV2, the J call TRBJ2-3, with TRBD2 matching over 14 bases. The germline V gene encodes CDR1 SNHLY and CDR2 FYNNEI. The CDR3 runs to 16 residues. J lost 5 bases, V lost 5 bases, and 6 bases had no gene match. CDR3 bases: TGTGCCAGCAGTCCCCCGGGACTAGCGGGGGAAGATACGCAGTATTTT. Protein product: CASSPPGLAGEDTQYF.

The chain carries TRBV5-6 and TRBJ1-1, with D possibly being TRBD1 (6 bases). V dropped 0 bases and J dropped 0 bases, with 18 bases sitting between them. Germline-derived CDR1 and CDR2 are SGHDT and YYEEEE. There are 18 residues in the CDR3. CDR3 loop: CASSLEWNRQALNTEAFF. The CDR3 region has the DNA TGTGCCAGCAGCTTGGAATGGAATCGACAGGCATTGAACACTGAAGCTTTCTTT.

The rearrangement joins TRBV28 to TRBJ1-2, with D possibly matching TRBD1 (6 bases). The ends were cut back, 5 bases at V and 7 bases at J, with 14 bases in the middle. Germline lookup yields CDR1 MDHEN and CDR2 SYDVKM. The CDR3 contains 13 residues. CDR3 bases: TGTGCCAGCAGTGCACAGGGAGCTCTTGGCTACACCTTC. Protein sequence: CASSAQGALGYTF.

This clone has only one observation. CDR3 nucleotide sequence: TGTGCCAGCAGTCCCCCCCGGGGTAGCAATCAGCCCCAGCATTTT. It is translated as CASSPPRGSNQPQHF. The rearrangement joins TRBV28 to TRBJ1-5; D is unclear. Germline V gene data show CDR1 as MDHEN and CDR2 as SYDVKM. CDR3 size: 15 residues. Trimming took 5 bases from V and 0 from J, leaving 11 bases between them.

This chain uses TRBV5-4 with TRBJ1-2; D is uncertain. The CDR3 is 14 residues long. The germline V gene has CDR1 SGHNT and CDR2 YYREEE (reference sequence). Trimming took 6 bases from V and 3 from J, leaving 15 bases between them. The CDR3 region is CASKPALEHYGYTF. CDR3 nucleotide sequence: TGTGCCAGCAAGCCCGCGCTTGAACACTATGGCTACACCTTC.

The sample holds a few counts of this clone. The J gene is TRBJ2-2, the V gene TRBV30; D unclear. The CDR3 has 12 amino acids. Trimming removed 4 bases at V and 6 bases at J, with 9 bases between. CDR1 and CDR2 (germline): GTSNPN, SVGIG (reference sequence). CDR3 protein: CAWIRLSGELFF. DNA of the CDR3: TGTGCCTGGATTCGACTGTCCGGGGAGCTGTTTTTT.

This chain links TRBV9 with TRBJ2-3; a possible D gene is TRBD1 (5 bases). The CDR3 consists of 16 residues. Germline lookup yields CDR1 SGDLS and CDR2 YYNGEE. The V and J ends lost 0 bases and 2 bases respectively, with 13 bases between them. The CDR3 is CASSVAGAGPTDTQYF. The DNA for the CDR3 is TGTGCCAGCAGCGTAGCTGGGGCAGGACCCACAGATACGCAGTATTTT.

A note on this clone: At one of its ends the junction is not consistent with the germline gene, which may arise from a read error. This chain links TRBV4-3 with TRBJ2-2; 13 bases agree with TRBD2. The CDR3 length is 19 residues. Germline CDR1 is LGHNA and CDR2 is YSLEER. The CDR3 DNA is TGCGCCAGCAGACAAGAAGCGACTAGCGGGGGGTCGAACACCGGGGAGCTGTTTTTT. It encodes CASRQEATSGGSNTGELFF.

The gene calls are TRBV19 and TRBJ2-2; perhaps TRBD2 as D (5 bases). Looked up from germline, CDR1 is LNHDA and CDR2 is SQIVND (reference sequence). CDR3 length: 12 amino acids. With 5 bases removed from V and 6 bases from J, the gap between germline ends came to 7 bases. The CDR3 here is CASSFSAGELFF. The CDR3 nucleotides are TGTGCCAGTAGTTTTAGCGCCGGGGAGCTGTTTTTT.

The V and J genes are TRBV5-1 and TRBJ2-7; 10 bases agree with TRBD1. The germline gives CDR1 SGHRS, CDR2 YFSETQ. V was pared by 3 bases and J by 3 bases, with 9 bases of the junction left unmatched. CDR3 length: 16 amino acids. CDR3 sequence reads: CASSSYPGQGNYEQYF. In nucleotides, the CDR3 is TGCGCCAGCAGCTCATATCCGGGACAGGGGAACTACGAGCAGTACTTC.

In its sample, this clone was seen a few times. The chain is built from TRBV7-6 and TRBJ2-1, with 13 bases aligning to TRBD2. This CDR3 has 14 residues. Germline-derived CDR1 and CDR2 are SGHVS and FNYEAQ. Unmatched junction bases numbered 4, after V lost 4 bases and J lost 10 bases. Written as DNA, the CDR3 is TGTGCCAGCAGCTCAGGACTAGCGGGGGACGAGCAGTTCTTC. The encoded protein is CASSSGLAGDEQFF. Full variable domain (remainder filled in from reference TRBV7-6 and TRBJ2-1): GAGVSQSPRYKVTKRGQDVALRCDPISGHVSLYWYRQALGQGPEFLTYFNYEAQQDKSGLPNDRFSAERPEGSISTLTIQRTEQRDSAMYRCASSSGLAGDEQFFGPGTRLTVL.

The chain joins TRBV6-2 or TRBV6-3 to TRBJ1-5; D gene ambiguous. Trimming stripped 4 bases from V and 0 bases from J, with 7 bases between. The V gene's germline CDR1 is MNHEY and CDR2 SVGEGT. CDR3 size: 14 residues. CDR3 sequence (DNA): TGTGCCAGCAGTTCCTTTCGTAGCAATCAGCCCCAGCATTTT. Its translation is CASSSFRSNQPQHF.

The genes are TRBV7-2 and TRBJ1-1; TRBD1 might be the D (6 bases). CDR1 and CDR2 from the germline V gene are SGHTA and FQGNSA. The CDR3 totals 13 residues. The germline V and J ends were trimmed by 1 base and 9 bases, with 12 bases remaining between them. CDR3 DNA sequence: TGTGCCAGCAGCTTAGAGTTACAGGGAAAAGCTTTCTTT. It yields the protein CASSLELQGKAFF.

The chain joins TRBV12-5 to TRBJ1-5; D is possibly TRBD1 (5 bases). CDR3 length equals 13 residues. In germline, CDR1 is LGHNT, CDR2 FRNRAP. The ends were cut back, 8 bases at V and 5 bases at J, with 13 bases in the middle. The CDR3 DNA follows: TGTGCTAGTAGCCGGGGGAGGGATCAGCCCCAGCATTTT. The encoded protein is CASSRGRDQPQHF.

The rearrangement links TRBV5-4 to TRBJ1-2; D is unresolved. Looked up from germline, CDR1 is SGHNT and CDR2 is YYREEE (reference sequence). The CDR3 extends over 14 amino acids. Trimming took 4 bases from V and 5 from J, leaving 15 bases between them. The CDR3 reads CASSPAWTGYGYTF. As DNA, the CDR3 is TGTGCCAGCAGCCCTGCCTGGACGGGGTATGGCTACACCTTC.

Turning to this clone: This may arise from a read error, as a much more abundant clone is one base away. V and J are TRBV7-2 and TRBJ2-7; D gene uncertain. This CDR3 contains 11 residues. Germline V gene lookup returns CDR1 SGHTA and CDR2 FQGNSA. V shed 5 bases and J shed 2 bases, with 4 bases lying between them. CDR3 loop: CASSDTYEQYF. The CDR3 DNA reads TGTGCCAGCAGCGACACCTACGAGCAGTACTTC.

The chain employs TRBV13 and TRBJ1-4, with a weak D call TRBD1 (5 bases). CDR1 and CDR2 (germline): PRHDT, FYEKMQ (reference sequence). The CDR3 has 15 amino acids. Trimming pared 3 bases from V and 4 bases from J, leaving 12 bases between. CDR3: CASSFLRDSNEKLFF. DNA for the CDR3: TGTGCCAGCAGCTTTCTCAGGGATAGTAATGAAAAACTGTTTTTT.

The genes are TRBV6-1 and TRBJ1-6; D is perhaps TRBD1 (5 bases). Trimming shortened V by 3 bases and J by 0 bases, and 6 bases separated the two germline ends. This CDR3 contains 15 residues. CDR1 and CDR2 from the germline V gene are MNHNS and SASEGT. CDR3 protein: CASSEGGSYNSPLHF. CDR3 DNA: TGTGCCAGCAGTGAGGGGGGCTCCTATAATTCACCCCTCCACTTT.

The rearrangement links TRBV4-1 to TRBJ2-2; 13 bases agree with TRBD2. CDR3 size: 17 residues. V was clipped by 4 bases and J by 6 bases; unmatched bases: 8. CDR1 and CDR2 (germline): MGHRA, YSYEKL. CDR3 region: CASSPNPGLAGAGELFF. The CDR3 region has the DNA TGCGCCAGCAGCCCAAACCCCGGACTAGCGGGGGCCGGGGAGCTGTTTTTT.

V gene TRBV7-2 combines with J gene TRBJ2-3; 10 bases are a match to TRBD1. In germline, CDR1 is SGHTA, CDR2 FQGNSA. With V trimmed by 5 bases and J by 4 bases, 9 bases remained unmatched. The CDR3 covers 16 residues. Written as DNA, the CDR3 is TGTGCCAGCAGCGGCACGGGACAGGGGAGGTCAGATACGCAGTATTTT. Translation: CASSGTGQGRSDTQYF.

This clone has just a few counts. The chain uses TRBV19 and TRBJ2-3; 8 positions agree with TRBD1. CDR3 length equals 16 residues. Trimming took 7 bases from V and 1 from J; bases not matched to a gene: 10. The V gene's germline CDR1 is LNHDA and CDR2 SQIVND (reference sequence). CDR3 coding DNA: TGTGCCAGTAAACACCTGCAGGGGGCAGGCACAGATACGCAGTATTTT. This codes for CASKHLQGAGTDTQYF.

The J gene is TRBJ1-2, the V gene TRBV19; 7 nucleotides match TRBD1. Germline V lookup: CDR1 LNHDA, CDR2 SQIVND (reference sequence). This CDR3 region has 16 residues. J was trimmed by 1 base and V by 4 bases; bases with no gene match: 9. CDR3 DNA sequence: TGTGCCAGTAGTACCTCGATGGGACAGCGTAACTATGGCTACACCTTC. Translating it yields CASSTSMGQRNYGYTF.

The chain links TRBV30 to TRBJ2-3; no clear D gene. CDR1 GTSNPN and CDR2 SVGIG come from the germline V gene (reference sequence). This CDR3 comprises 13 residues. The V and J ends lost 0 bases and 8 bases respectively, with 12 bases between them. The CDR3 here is CAWSVNELGTQYF. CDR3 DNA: TGTGCCTGGAGTGTAAATGAGCTTGGTACGCAGTATTTT.

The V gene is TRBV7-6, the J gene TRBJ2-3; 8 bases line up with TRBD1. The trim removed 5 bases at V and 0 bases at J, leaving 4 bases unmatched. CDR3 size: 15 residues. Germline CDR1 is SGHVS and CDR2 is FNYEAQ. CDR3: CASSRGTGSTDTQYF. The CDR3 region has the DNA TGTGCCAGCAGCAGAGGGACAGGTAGCACAGATACGCAGTATTTT.

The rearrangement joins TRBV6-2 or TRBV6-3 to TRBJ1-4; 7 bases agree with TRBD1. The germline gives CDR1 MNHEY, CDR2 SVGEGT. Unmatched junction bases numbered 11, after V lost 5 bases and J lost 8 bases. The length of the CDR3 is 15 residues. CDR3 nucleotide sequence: TGTGCCAGCAGTACGAGGGGGCGGAGCGGCGAAAAACTGTTTTTT. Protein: CASSTRGRSGEKLFF.

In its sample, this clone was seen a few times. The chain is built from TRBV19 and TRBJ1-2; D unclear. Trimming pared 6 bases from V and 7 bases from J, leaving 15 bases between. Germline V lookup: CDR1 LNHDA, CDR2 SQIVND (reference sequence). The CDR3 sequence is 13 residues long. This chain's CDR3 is CASRENGEGGYTF. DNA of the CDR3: TGTGCCAGTAGGGAGAATGGTGAGGGTGGCTACACCTTC.